In this sample, the clone carrying this T cell receptor (beta chain) turned up once. The sample comes from a study of blood T cells in healthy people across ages. PBMCs numbering at least 6.5 million were isolated per sample. PCR was performed a second time for about 6 to 11 cycles using a sample-barcoded 5' primer and a J-beta primer mix. Sequencing yielded, for each sample, at least 2.5 million paired-end reads carrying CDR3. Each CDR3 protein gets one entry after TCRdb re-called the 5' RACE reads with MiXCR. Found here are approximately 800,000 distinct CDR3 sequences, over 45% of them singletons; the top ten hold 22%. This CDR3 region has 15 residues. CDR1 is SGHRS, CDR2 YFSETQ, per germline. Losses at the gene ends were 1 base for V and 5 bases for J; bases not matched to a gene: 4.

The sample comprised blood. The source of this sequence is a young man in good health. V is TRBV5-1 and J is TRBJ2-1; 9 bases map to TRBD1. CDR3 loop: CASSLNGQGNNEQFF. The CDR3 nucleotides are TGCGCCAGCAGCTTGAATGGACAGGGGAACAATGAGCAGTTCTTC.